This note documents a single T cell receptor (beta chain) sequence. Seattle patients were enrolled during active infection and followed longitudinally. Per germline, CDR1 SGHTS and CDR2 YDEGEE. Trimming cost V 4 bases and J 3 bases, with 5 bases left between them. This CDR3 region has 12 residues. The data belong to a study of blood T cell repertoires in COVID-19. Study context: Samples representing acute and convalescent COVID-19 were sourced from the United States, Italy and Spain. PBMCs, B-cell-depleted T cells, or T cells were the source of the cDNA or gDNA that made up the material.

Authors' processing steps: For nucleated cells, counts were estimated from reference gene primer amplification. Sequencing used immunoSEQ multiplex PCR; TCRdb keeps in-frame clones, though not all of them. The V and J calls and clone size come from that table; D and trimming were worked out from the DNA. Of approximately 390,000 clones detected, about 90% appear once; the ten largest clones hold 2.3%. Material: peripheral blood. This chain uses TRBV5-8 with TRBJ1-5; D remains unclear. The sequence was collected from a woman aged 60 to 75 with COVID-19, enrolled during active disease. CDR3 nucleotides: TGTGCCAGCAGCGCCTACAATCAGCCCCAGCATTTT. It yields the protein CASSAYNQPQHF.